A single sample is the source of the 27 T cell receptor beta chains below, sequenced in a study of blood T cell repertoires in COVID-19. Sequencing was performed with immunoSEQ multiplex PCR; in TCRdb, only in-frame clones are kept and a portion is missing. The sample records hundreds of thousands of clones, around 88% being singletons. The sample taken for sequencing was peripheral blood. These TCRs come from a woman aged 30 to 39 with COVID-19, enrolled during active disease.

V is TRBV5-1 and J is TRBJ1-4; 8 bases fit TRBD1. The CDR3 runs 14 residues. In germline, CDR1 is SGHRS, CDR2 YFSETQ. With 0 bases clipped from V and 8 bases from J, the junction kept 3 bases outside the gene matches. As DNA, the CDR3 is TGCGCCAGCAGCTTGGTGGGGGACAGGGAAAAACTGTTTTTT. Protein: CASSLVGDREKLFF.

The chain joins TRBV28 to TRBJ2-7; D possibly corresponds to TRBD2 (6 bases). Looked up from germline, CDR1 is MDHEN and CDR2 is SYDVKM. V shed 7 bases and J shed 7 bases, with 17 bases lying between them. The CDR3 covers 13 residues. This CDR3 is CASTRPGAGEQYV. The CDR3 nucleotides are TGTGCCAGCACCCGCCCGGGAGCGGGTGAGCAGTACGTC.

J is TRBJ2-1 and V is TRBV6-4, with TRBD2 as a possible D gene (6 bases). V lost 7 bases to trimming and J lost 9 bases, with 16 bases between them. Germline V gene lookup returns CDR1 MRHNA and CDR2 SNTAGT. The CDR3 covers 13 residues. DNA for the CDR3: TGTGCCAGCACTCCGGGATCCGGGGGTGAGCAGTTCTTC. This codes for CASTPGSGGEQFF.

This clone was observed a single time. The chain joins TRBV2 to TRBJ2-3; possible D gene TRBD2, 6 bases. V shed 6 bases and J shed 3 bases, with 10 bases lying between them. The CDR3 totals 13 residues. From germline, CDR1 is SNHLY and CDR2 FYNNEI. CDR3 loop: CASREGWTDTQYF. CDR3 bases: TGTGCCAGCAGGGAGGGGTGGACAGATACGCAGTATTTT.

The table lists this clone with a count of one. V is TRBV5-8 and J is TRBJ1-4; TRBD1 aligns across 7 bases. This CDR3 contains 15 residues. Germline V gene sequence: CDR1 SGHTS, CDR2 YDEGEE. The J segment lost 8 bases and the V segment lost 5 bases, leaving 12 bases of the junction unmatched. The CDR3 DNA follows: TGTGCCAGCAGACTACGACAGGGATTCAGCGAAAAACTGTTTTTT. This codes for CASRLRQGFSEKLFF.

CDR3 in amino acids: CASSLVPDYWSTEAFF. The CDR3, as DNA: TGCGCCAGCAGCTTGGTCCCAGACTATTGGAGCACTGAAGCTTTCTTT. The rearrangement uses TRBV5-1 and TRBJ1-1; D not resolved. The V end was cut by 0 bases, the J end by 4 bases, with 16 bases between. The CDR3 consists of 16 residues. Germline V gene lookup returns CDR1 SGHRS and CDR2 YFSETQ.

The CDR3 bases are TGCAGCGTAGGGGGACAGGGTCGCCACGAGCAGTACTTC. Translation gives CSVGGQGRHEQYF. The rearrangement links TRBV29-1 to TRBJ2-7, with 9 nucleotides matching TRBD1. The V segment lost 6 bases and the J segment 5 bases; nucleotides outside the gene matches: 8. CDR1 is SQVTM and CDR2 is ANQGSEA in the germline V gene. The CDR3 is 13 residues long.

The genes are TRBV13 and TRBJ2-1, with 7 bases lining up with TRBD1. Germline assignment: CDR1 PRHDT and CDR2 FYEKMQ (reference sequence). This CDR3 is built from 14 residues. V lost 3 bases, J lost 6 bases, and 5 bases stayed unmatched. The chain's CDR3 is CASSLRQGANEQFF. CDR3 nucleotides: TGTGCCAGCAGCTTGCGACAGGGTGCCAATGAGCAGTTCTTC.

The chain is built from TRBV7-8 and TRBJ2-7; 8 positions agree with TRBD2. The trim removed 5 bases at V and 2 bases at J, leaving 5 bases unmatched. CDR1 is SGHVS, CDR2 FQNEAQ, per germline. The CDR3 length is 14 residues. Here the CDR3 reads CASSGIAGPYEQYF. In DNA, the CDR3 is TGTGCCAGCAGCGGCATAGCGGGGCCCTACGAGCAGTACTTC.

The J gene is TRBJ2-1, the V gene TRBV11-3, with D possibly TRBD2 on 6 matching bases. CDR3 length equals 15 residues. Germline V gene data show CDR1 as SGHNT and CDR2 as YENEEA. V was cut by 3 bases and J by 5 bases, with 14 bases left in between. The CDR3 here is CASSFFSGTHNEQFF. The CDR3 DNA sequence: TGTGCCAGCAGCTTTTTTTCCGGGACTCACAATGAGCAGTTCTTC.

This clone was counted between two and nine times. Other DNA sequences in this specimen translate into the identical CDR3. The chain links TRBV4-1 to TRBJ1-1; TRBD1 agrees at 7 bases. V lost 3 bases and J lost 0; bases outside the gene matches: 4. Germline V gene sequence: CDR1 MGHRA, CDR2 YSYEKL. The CDR3 has 15 residues. In nucleotides, the CDR3 is TGCGCCAGCAGCCAGGGGGACAGCATGAACACTGAAGCTTTCTTT. Amino acid sequence: CASSQGDSMNTEAFF.

The CDR3 spells CAISESPGTGAYNEQFF. CDR3 bases: TGTGCCATCAGTGAGTCTCCCGGGACAGGGGCCTACAATGAGCAGTTCTTC. V is TRBV10-3 and J is TRBJ2-1; 10 bases are shared with TRBD1. The CDR3 sequence is 17 residues long. The germline V gene encodes CDR1 ENHRY and CDR2 SYGVKD. J was trimmed by 2 bases and V by 0 bases; bases with no gene match: 4.

The rearrangement links TRBV3-1 (or the pseudogene TRBV3-2) to TRBJ2-7; a possible D gene is TRBD1 (6 bases). The CDR3 is made up of 16 amino acids. Germline CDR1 is LGHDT and CDR2 is YNNKEL (reference sequence). Between the trimmed V and J ends, which lost 6 bases and 9 bases, there was a span of 27 bases. The chain's CDR3 is CASRYRPSYPLGGQYV. The CDR3 DNA follows: TGTGCCAGCAGGTACCGCCCATCCTATCCACTAGGGGGGCAGTACGTC.

The chain carries TRBV6-5 and TRBJ2-3; TRBD2 matches 7 bases. The CDR3 is 14 amino acids. Germline loops: CDR1 MNHEY, CDR2 SVGAGI. V was clipped by 10 bases and J by 0 bases; unmatched bases: 7. The CDR3 DNA reads TGTGCCACACGAGGGCGGGGGAGCACAGATACGCAGTATTTT. The encoded protein is CATRGRGSTDTQYF.

The V gene is TRBV11-3, the J gene TRBJ1-1; no firm D call. The CDR3 covers 14 residues. Germline values: CDR1 SGHNT, CDR2 YENEEA. Trimming took 3 bases from V and 0 from J, leaving 8 bases between them. The CDR3 DNA reads as TGTGCCAGCAGCTTGATGGCCCTGAACACTGAAGCTTTCTTT. Its protein is CASSLMALNTEAFF.

J is TRBJ2-5 and V is TRBV7-2; 12 nucleotides line up with TRBD2. The CDR3 extends over 17 amino acids. The ends lost 1 base at V and 4 bases at J; junction bases unmatched: 7. Germline V gene sequence: CDR1 SGHTA, CDR2 FQGNSA. CDR3 sequence (DNA): TGTGCCAGCAGCTTAGTGGGGTTGGGACTAGCGGGAGAGACCCAGTACTTC. Its translation: CASSLVGLGLAGETQYF.

The chain employs TRBV5-6 and TRBJ1-2, with 7 positions matching TRBD1. The germline CDR1 and CDR2 sequences are SGHDT and YYEEEE. V trimming: 4 bases; J trimming: 4 bases; junction bases outside the gene matches: 16. The CDR3 loop spans 17 amino acids. For the CDR3, the DNA is TGTGCCAGCAGCCCGACAGTCAGGAGGGGGCCCCCCTATGGCTACACCTTC. Its protein product is CASSPTVRRGPPYGYTF.

Ten or more counts support this clone. The chain couples TRBV4-3 to TRBJ2-1; 11 bases line up with TRBD2. The CDR3 totals 16 residues. V lost 5 bases and J lost 6; bases outside the gene matches: 9. Germline CDR1 reads LGHNA; CDR2 reads YSLEER. CDR3: CASSVSLAGEGNEQFF. CDR3 bases: TGCGCCAGCAGCGTTTCACTAGCGGGAGAAGGCAATGAGCAGTTCTTC.

This clone was counted a single time. In DNA, the CDR3 is TGTGCCAGTAGTATTCACGGGACTAGCGGGGGGCATAATGAGCAGTTCTTC. Its protein is CASSIHGTSGGHNEQFF. The genes are TRBV19 and TRBJ2-1; 15 bases align to TRBD2. V dropped 3 bases and J dropped 7; count of bases not matched to a gene: 7. The CDR3 totals 17 residues. From germline, CDR1 is LNHDA and CDR2 SQIVND (reference sequence).

The chain carries TRBV5-6 and TRBJ2-7, with 10 bases aligning to TRBD2. The germline CDR1 and CDR2 sequences are SGHDT and YYEEEE. With 3 bases clipped from V and 1 base from J, the junction kept 4 bases outside the gene matches. This CDR3 contains 15 residues. CDR3 DNA: TGTGCCAGCAGCTCACCTAGCGGGGGTTCCTACGAGCAGTACGTC. It is translated as CASSSPSGGSYEQYV.

This sequence joins TRBV14 and TRBJ2-1; D may be TRBD2 (5 bases). The CDR3 consists of 16 residues. Trimming left V 6 bases short and J 2 bases short, with 17 bases between. Germline-derived CDR1 and CDR2 are SGHDN and FVKESK. CDR3 bases: TGTGCCAGCAGGGCCACTAGTCCGGCCCCCTACAATGAGCAGTTCTTC. Its translation is CASRATSPAPYNEQFF.

The chain uses TRBV28 and TRBJ2-6; D might be TRBD2 (6 bases). The CDR3 covers 16 residues. The ends were cut back, 10 bases at V and 2 bases at J, with 18 bases in the middle. In germline, CDR1 is MDHEN, CDR2 SYDVKM. This chain's CDR3 is CATGTYPGAGANVLTF. Here the CDR3 DNA reads TGTGCCACCGGGACTTACCCCGGGGCTGGGGCCAACGTCCTGACTTTC.

The V gene is TRBV19, the J gene TRBJ2-1, with 8 bases matching TRBD2. In germline, CDR1 is LNHDA, CDR2 SQIVND (reference sequence). V trimming: 6 bases; J trimming: 9 bases; junction bases outside the gene matches: 1. This CDR3 has 11 amino acids. CDR3 amino acids: CASRSGGEQFF. CDR3 DNA: TGTGCCAGTAGGAGCGGGGGTGAGCAGTTCTTC.

This CDR3 reads CASSLPLRGAYYNEQFF. In nucleotides, the CDR3 is TGTGCCAGCAGCTTACCCCTTCGGGGGGCTTATTACAATGAGCAGTTCTTC. The chain carries TRBV7-6 and TRBJ2-1; a possible D gene is TRBD2 (7 bases). V lost 2 bases and J lost 4, with 18 bases in between. Germline values: CDR1 SGHVS, CDR2 FNYEAQ. This CDR3 is 17 amino acids long.

The gene calls are TRBV27 and TRBJ1-1; possibly TRBD1 for D (6 bases). Trimming left V 0 bases short and J 13 bases short, with 27 bases between. CDR3 length equals 17 residues. The V gene's germline CDR1 is MNHEY and CDR2 SMNVEV (reference sequence). CDR3 residues: CASSLSSPPGQPLKLFF. The CDR3, as DNA: TGTGCCAGCAGTTTATCGAGCCCCCCTGGACAGCCCTTGAAGCTTTTCTTT.

This clone was counted once. The gene calls are TRBV11-2 and TRBJ2-7; 7 bases match TRBD1. Trimming cost V 1 base and J 5 bases; bases outside gene matches: 8. This CDR3 has 15 amino acids. The germline V gene encodes CDR1 SGHAT and CDR2 FQNNGV. For the CDR3, the DNA is TGTGCCAGCAGCTTAGCGGGACAGCCCTTAAACGAGCAGTACTTC. This codes for CASSLAGQPLNEQYF.

This chain joins TRBV28 and TRBJ2-7; 9 bases match TRBD1. The V segment lost 2 bases and the J segment 0 bases; nucleotides outside the gene matches: 14. Looked up from germline, CDR1 is MDHEN and CDR2 is SYDVKM. The CDR3 loop spans 19 amino acids. The CDR3 nucleotides read TGTGCCAGCAGTTTACCAGTCCCGGGACAGGGACTCAGCTCCTACGAGCAGTACTTC. Its translation: CASSLPVPGQGLSSYEQYF.